This T cell receptor (beta chain) originates from a study of T cells after yellow fever vaccination. Study results and caveats: One caveat is that FACS-sorted repertoires could contain abundant clonotypes contaminating from the bulk population.

Germline V gives CDR1 SGHRS, CDR2 YFSETQ. Losses at the gene ends were 6 bases for V and 3 bases for J; bases not matched to a gene: 11. The CDR3 is 15 amino acids. A 5'RACE template-switching step, the method used to make TCR cDNA, added a universal primer site and UMIs. TCRdb reanalysed the 5' RACE reads using MiXCR and keeps one entry per CDR3 protein. The profile shows hundreds of thousands of distinct CDR3 sequences, 21% of them singletons. This clonotype was counted a single time. Its antigen remains unidentified. The V gene is TRBV5-1, the J gene TRBJ2-5, with 7 bases fitting TRBD2. Sequences were derived from PBMCs, sampled around 3 weeks after the first yellow fever vaccination. This TCR was recovered from a young man who received the YFV17D yellow fever vaccine. CDR3 in DNA: TGCGCCAGCAAGGACGCCAGCGGGGATGAAGAGACCCAGTACTTC. Translated, it gives CASKDASGDEETQYF.